This TCR beta chain emerged from a study of T cell responses to AZD1222 COVID-19 vaccine (dated by TCRdb to the early 2020s). For context, the study as a whole: Because spike-specific TCR depth and breadth did not differ between the two schedules, AZD1222 recipients who got a second dose at roughly 4 weeks were pooled with those who got a second dose at roughly 12 weeks. TCR sequencing was performed for 233 trial participants, of whom 200 to 210 were given two doses of AZD1222 and around 25 were given two doses of MenACWY control vaccine. Trial participants were enrolled into age subgroups of 18-55, 56-69 and 70-plus years, which contained roughly 150, 30 and 60 TCR-sequenced participants, respectively.

General findings and caveats noted by the study authors: Epitopes outside the regions mutated in the B.1.351 and B.1.1.7 variants were reportedly recognized by nearly half of the unique spike-specific TCRs. In the small 56-69-year group, the increase in depth fell short of significance, most likely because of low power. No day 14 peak-response samples were available, so repertoires were characterized only after the peak T cell response. The whole spike protein was spanned by vaccine-associated CD4 TCRs, and dominant responses were seen in regions 160-218 and 743-854. A significant rise in spike-specific TCR breadth and depth was observed after two AZD1222 doses relative to day 0 and relative to MenACWY recipients. Participants were mostly white British, with more females than males. The authors suggested clonal diversity may have been underestimated. Conclusions about previously exposed vaccinees are limited because only a handful of AZD1222 recipients were SARS-CoV-2 seropositive at baseline.

The CDR3 regions of human TCRbeta chains were subjected to immunosequencing. Under the source paper's analysis protocol: Repertoire TCRs were checked for matches against a reference library of SARS-CoV-2-specific TCRs that had been generated using the MIRA antigen-specificity platform. Breadth was defined as the fraction of unique TCRs that were SARS-CoV-2-associated, and depth was defined as the fraction of total T cells that were SARS-CoV-2-associated. Each spike-specific TCR was assigned to its reactive spike region and to a CD4 or CD8 class using the MIRA data. Log10-transformed breadth and depth values were compared by one-way ANOVA with Sidak's multiple comparisons tests. The source is immuneACCESS, and TCRdb retained only in-frame sequences with V and J called. Part of the clones is not carried over; for the studies checked, unresolved V genes explain less than half of this, and the remainder is unexplained. Clone size and V and J calls were adopted from that table, with D and trimming inferred from the DNA. Here the sample has about 140,000 clones; 85% to 95% occur a single time. The ten largest clonotypes hold 2.8% of the sample.

Read against the paper, the sample's time point label means: baseline before first vaccination. Vaccinee samples came from UK trials COV001 and COV002, including a single-blind randomized controlled phase 2/3 trial of AZD1222 (ChAdOx1 nCoV-19) in healthy adults. For TCRbeta chain sequencing, PBMC samples were collected from trial participants at day 0 and at day 28 after the second dose. Points on this clone: It has no known antigen specificity. Base qualities are not at hand, and no much larger clone is one base apart.

Measured from the cysteine to the phenylalanine, the CDR3 is 14 residues long. The read is trimmed to its CDR3 DNA, 42 bases read in frame from base 1. The trim is 1 base for V and 3 bases for J, with a gap of 10 bases between the germline ends. The CDR1 and CDR2 encoded by the germline V gene are LGHNA and YNFKEQ. The source was peripheral blood, collected on day 0 of AZD1222 vaccination. This sequence originates from an adult in good health. This chain joins TRBV4-2 to TRBJ2-7; D gene: possibly TRBD1, on 6 matching bases. The DNA reads as follows: TGTGCCAGCAGCCAAGGGACAGTAGACTACGAGCAGTACTTC. It encodes CASSQGTVDYEQYF.